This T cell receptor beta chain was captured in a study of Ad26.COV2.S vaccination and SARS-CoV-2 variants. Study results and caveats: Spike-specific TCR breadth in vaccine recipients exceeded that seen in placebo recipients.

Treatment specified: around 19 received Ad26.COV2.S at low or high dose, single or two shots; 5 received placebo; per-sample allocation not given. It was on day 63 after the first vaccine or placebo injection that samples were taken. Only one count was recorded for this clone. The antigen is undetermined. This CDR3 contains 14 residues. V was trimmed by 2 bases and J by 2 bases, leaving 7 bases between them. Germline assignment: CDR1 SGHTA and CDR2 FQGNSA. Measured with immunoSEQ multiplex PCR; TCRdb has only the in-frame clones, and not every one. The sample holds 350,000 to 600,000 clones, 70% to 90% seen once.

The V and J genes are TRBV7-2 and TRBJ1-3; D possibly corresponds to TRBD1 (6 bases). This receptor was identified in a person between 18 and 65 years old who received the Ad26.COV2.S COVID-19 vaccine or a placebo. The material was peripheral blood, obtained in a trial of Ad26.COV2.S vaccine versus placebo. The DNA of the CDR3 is TGTGCCAGCAGCTTATGGGGGCCTGGAAACACCATATATTTT. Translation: CASSLWGPGNTIYF.